This T cell receptor beta chain was sequenced for a study of OX40 agonist ivuxolimab in advanced cancers. Germline V gene lookup returns CDR1 SEHNR and CDR2 FQNEAQ (reference sequence). Unmatched junction bases numbered 4, after V lost 5 bases and J lost 4 bases. This CDR3 comprises 14 residues. Clones were sequenced by immunoSEQ multiplex PCR, and TCRdb holds only the in-frame ones, with some missing. The sample gives tens of thousands of clones, 80% to 95% of which show up once; 0.55% to 0.75% is in the top ten. The specimen comprised CD4+ or CD8+ T cells sorted from blood, sampled in a trial of the OX40 agonist ivuxolimab. The TCR sequence derives from an adult with an advanced solid tumor such as melanoma, head and neck, liver or kidney cancer. The rearrangement links TRBV7-9 to TRBJ1-1; 10 bases line up with TRBD1. Here the CDR3 DNA reads TGTGCCAGCAGCCTGGGACAGGGGAGCACTGAAGCTTTCTTT. Translated: CASSLGQGSTEAFF.